The clone carrying this T cell receptor beta chain was found many times. This sample stems from a study of blood T cell repertoires in COVID-19. Method: immunoSEQ multiplex PCR; TCRdb's copy keeps in-frame clones and lacks some. The sample has about 160,000 clones, roughly 85% seen once. Participants were placed into cohorts based on the clinical history they reported. V gave up 4 bases and J gave up 2 bases; unmatched junction bases: 1. The CDR3 covers 14 residues. The V gene's germline CDR1 is KGHDR and CDR2 SFDVKD. Material: PBMCs or T cells enriched from blood (not recorded which). The J gene is TRBJ2-1, the V gene TRBV24-1; the match to TRBD1 covers 7 bases. The sequence was obtained from a man aged 55-75 years who had recovered from COVID-19. This CDR3 is CATSEGQTYNEQFF. Written as DNA, the CDR3 is TGTGCCACCAGTGAGGGACAGACCTACAATGAGCAGTTCTTC.